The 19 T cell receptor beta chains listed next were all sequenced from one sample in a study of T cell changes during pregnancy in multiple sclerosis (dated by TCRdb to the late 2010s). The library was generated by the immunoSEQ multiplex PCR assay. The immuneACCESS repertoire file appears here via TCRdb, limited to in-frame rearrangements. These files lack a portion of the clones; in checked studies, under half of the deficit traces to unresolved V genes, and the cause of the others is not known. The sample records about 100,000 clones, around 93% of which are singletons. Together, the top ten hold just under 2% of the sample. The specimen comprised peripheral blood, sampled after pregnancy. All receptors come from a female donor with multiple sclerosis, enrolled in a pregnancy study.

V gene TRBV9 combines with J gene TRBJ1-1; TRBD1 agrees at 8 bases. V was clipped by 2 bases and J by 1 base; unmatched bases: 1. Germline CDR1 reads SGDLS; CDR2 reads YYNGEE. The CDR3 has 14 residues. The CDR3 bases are TGTGCCAGCAGCGTTGACAGGGGGAACACTGAAGCTTTCTTT. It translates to CASSVDRGNTEAFF.

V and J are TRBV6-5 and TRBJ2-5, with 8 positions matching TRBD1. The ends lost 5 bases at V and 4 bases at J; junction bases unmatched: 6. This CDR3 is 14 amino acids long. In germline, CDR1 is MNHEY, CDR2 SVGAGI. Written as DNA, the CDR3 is TGTGCCAGCAGTCCAGGACAGGGCCGAGAGACCCAGTACTTC. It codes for CASSPGQGRETQYF.

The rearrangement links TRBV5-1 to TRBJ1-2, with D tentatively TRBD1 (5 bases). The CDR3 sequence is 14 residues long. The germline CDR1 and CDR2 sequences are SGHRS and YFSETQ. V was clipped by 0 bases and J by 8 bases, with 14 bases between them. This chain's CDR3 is CASSLETGRGGYTF. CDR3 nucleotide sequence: TGCGCCAGCAGCTTGGAAACAGGAAGAGGCGGCTACACCTTC.

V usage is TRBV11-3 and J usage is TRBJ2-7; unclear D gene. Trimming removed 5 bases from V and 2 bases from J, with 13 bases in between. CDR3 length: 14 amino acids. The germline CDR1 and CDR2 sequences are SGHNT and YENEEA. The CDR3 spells CASSQTGLTYEQYF. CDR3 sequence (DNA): TGTGCCAGCAGCCAGACCGGGTTGACCTACGAGCAGTACTTC. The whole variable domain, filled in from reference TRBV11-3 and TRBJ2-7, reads EAGVVQSPRYKIIEKKQPVAFWCNPISGHNTLYWYLQNLGQGPELLIRYENEEAVDDSQLPKDRFSAERLKGVDSTLKIQPAELGDSAVYLCASSQTGLTYEQYFGPGTRLTVT.

The CDR3 sequence is CASSPRAQGGGQPQHF. The CDR3, as DNA: TGTGCCAGCTCACCACGGGCCCAGGGGGGAGGTCAGCCCCAGCATTTT. This rearrangement joins TRBV18 to TRBJ1-5; 7 nucleotides agree with TRBD1. This CDR3 is built from 16 residues. Germline V gene data show CDR1 as KGHSH and CDR2 as LQKENI. Trimming removed 1 base from V and 6 bases from J; junction bases left unmatched: 9.

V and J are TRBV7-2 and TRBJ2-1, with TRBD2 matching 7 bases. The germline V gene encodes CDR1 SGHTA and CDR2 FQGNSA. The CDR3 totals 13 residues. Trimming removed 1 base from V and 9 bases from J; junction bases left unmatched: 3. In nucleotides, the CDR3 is TGTGCCAGCAGCTTAGGACTAGCAGGTGAGCAGTTCTTC. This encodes CASSLGLAGEQFF. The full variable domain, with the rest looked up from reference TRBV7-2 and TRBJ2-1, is GAGVSQSPSNKVTEKGKDVELRCDPISGHTALYWYRQSLGQGLEFLIYFQGNSAPDKSGLPSDRFSAERTGGSVSTLTIQRTQQEDSAVYLCASSLGLAGEQFFGPGTRLTVL.

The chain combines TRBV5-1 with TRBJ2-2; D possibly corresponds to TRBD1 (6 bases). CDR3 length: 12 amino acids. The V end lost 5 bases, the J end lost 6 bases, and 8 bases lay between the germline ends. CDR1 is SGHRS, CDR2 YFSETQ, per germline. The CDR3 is CASRQGAGELFF. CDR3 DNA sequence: TGCGCCAGCAGACAGGGCGCCGGGGAGCTGTTTTTT.

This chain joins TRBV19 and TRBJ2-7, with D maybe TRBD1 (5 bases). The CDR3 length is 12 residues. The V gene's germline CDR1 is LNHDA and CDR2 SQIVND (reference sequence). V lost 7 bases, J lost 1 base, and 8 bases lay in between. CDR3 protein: CASTDTSYEQYF. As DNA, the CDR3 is TGTGCCAGTACGGACACTTCCTACGAGCAGTACTTC.

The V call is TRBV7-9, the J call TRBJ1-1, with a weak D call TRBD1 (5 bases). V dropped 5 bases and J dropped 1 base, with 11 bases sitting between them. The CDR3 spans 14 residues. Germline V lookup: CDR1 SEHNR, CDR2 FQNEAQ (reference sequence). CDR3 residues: CASSTTTGNTEAFF. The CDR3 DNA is TGTGCCAGCAGCACGACAACAGGGAACACTGAAGCTTTCTTT.

DNA for the CDR3: TGTGCCAGCAGATCAACAGGGGGCGCACTGAACACTGAAGCTTTCTTT. Protein sequence: CASRSTGGALNTEAFF. This chain uses TRBV27 with TRBJ1-1; 9 bases are a match to TRBD1. V lost 6 bases and J lost 0; bases outside the gene matches: 8. CDR1 is MNHEY, CDR2 SMNVEV, per germline (reference sequence). This CDR3 region has 16 residues.

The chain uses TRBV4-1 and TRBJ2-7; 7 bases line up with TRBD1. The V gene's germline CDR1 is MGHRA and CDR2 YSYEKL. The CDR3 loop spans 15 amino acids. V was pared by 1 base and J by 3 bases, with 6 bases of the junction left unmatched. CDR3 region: CASSQVLQGIYEQYF. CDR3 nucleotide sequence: TGCGCCAGCAGCCAAGTTCTACAGGGGATCTACGAGCAGTACTTC.

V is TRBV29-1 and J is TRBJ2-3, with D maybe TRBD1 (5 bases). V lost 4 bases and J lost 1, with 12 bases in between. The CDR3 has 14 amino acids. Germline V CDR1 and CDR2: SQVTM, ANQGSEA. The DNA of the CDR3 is TGCAGCGTTGTGGGGCGGCGAGGCACAGATACGCAGTATTTT. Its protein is CSVVGRRGTDTQYF.

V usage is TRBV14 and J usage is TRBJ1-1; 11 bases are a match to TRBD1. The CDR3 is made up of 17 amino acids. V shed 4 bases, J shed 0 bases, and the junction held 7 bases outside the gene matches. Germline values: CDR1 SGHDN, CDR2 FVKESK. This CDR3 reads CASSPGQGDSLNTEAFF. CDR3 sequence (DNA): TGTGCCAGCAGCCCGGGACAGGGGGATTCTTTGAACACTGAAGCTTTCTTT.

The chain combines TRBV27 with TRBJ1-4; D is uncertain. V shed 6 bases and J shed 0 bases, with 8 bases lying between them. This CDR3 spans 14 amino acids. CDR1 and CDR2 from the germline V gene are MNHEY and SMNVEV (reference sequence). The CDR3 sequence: CASRRLATNEKLFF. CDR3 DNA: TGTGCCAGCAGGCGCTTAGCAACTAATGAAAAACTGTTTTTT.

This CDR3 reads CASSYSFSGTYEQYF. The CDR3, as DNA: TGTGCCAGCAGTTACTCGTTTAGCGGGACCTACGAGCAGTACTTC. The chain combines TRBV6-5 with TRBJ2-7, with 8 bases identical to TRBD2. With 0 bases clipped from V and 2 bases from J, the junction kept 3 bases outside the gene matches. CDR1 MNHEY and CDR2 SVGAGI come from the germline V gene. This CDR3 contains 15 residues.

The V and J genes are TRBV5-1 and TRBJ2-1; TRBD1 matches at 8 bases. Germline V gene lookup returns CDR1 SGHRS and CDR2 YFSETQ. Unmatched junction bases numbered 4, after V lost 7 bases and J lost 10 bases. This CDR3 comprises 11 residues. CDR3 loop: CASQTGGEQFF. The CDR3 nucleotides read TGCGCCAGCCAAACAGGGGGGGAGCAGTTCTTC.

CDR3 residues: CASSQEEQGGYGYTF. The CDR3 nucleotides are TGCGCCAGCAGCCAAGAAGAGCAAGGGGGCTATGGCTACACCTTC. The chain recombines TRBV4-3 with TRBJ1-2; D is possibly TRBD1 (6 bases). Germline CDR1 LGHNA, CDR2 YSLEER. There are 15 residues in the CDR3. V dropped 0 bases and J dropped 4 bases, with 12 bases sitting between them.

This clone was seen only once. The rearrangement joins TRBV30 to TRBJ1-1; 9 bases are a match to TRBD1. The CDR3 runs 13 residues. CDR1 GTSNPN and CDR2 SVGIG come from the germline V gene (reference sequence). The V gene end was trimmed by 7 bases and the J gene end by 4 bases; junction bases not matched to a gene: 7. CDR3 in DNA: TGTGCCTTAGCGACAGGGGGAAGCACTGAAGCTTTCTTT. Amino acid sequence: CALATGGSTEAFF.

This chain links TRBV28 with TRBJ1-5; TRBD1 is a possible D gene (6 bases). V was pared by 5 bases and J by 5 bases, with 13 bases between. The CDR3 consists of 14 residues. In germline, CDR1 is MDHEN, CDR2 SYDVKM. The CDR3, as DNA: TGTGCCAGCAGTAGCTACAGGGTATATCAGCCCCAGCATTTT. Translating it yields CASSSYRVYQPQHF.